This entry lists 12 T cell receptor beta chains sequenced from one sample in a study of T cells in Graves' hyperthyroidism and ophthalmopathy. TCR beta CDR3 regions were amplified from RNA. HTBI primers were used for first-round RT-PCR of the TCR CDR3. In TCRdb, the multiplex PCR reads were re-called with MiXCR into one record per CDR3 protein. Altogether about 420,000 distinct CDR3 sequences are present, 15% to 19% being singletons, with the ten largest covering approximately 7.5%. What was sequenced was blood. These TCRs come from a woman between 18 and 29 years old with Graves' hyperthyroidism.

The table lists this clonotype with many counts. The chain links TRBV20-1 to TRBJ2-7; 8 bases are a match to TRBD1. The CDR3 contains 14 residues. J was trimmed by 2 bases and V by 0 bases; bases with no gene match: 3. Germline V gene lookup returns CDR1 DFQATT and CDR2 SNEGSKA (reference sequence). The DNA for the CDR3 is TGCAGTGCTAGAGAGACAGGGGTCCCCTACGAGCAGTACTTC. It codes for CSARETGVPYEQYF.

This clonotype was detected only a few times. This may arise from a read error, as a much more abundant clone is one base away. The chain recombines TRBV20-1 with TRBJ1-2; D is perhaps TRBD1 (5 bases). Per germline, CDR1 DFQATT and CDR2 SNEGSKA (reference sequence). The CDR3 is 12 amino acids. The CDR3 sequence: CSAFRADYGHTF. The CDR3 region has the DNA TGCAGTGCCTTCAGGGCAGACTATGGCCACACCTTC.

The sample holds many counts of this clonotype. The chain recombines TRBV7-6 with TRBJ2-1; 14 bases are shared with TRBD2. CDR3 length equals 17 residues. J was trimmed by 0 bases and V by 5 bases; bases with no gene match: 3. Germline CDR1 SGHVS, CDR2 FNYEAQ. CDR3 protein: CASSLGTSGSSYNEQFF. The CDR3 DNA follows: TGTGCCAGCAGCCTTGGGACTAGCGGGAGCTCCTACAATGAGCAGTTCTTC.

This clonotype was seen repeatedly, ten times or more. The chain joins TRBV27 to TRBJ2-3, with 9 bases matching TRBD2. V lost 6 bases to trimming and J lost 3 bases; unmatched junction nucleotides: 4. The CDR3 totals 14 residues. The V gene's germline CDR1 is MNHEY and CDR2 SMNVEV (reference sequence). As DNA, the CDR3 is TGTGCCAGCAGGAAGGCGGGAGGGACAGATACGCAGTATTTT. Protein: CASRKAGGTDTQYF.

The V and J genes are TRBV30 and TRBJ1-1, with D perhaps matching TRBD1 (5 bases). V dropped 0 bases and J dropped 4 bases, with 9 bases sitting between them. The CDR3 extends over 13 amino acids. Germline CDR1 and CDR2: GTSNPN and SVGIG (reference sequence). CDR3 loop: CAWSVGEGTEAFF. CDR3 nucleotides: TGTGCCTGGAGTGTAGGGGAAGGCACTGAAGCTTTCTTT.

This clonotype was seen at least ten times. The chain uses TRBV3-1 and TRBJ2-1, with D unresolved. Germline CDR1 is LGHDT and CDR2 is YNNKEL (reference sequence). The CDR3 has 12 amino acids. V lost 3 bases, J lost 6 bases, and 6 bases lay in between. CDR3 amino acids: CASSHPLNEQFF. DNA of the CDR3: TGTGCCAGCAGCCATCCGCTCAATGAGCAGTTCTTC.

This clonotype was observed at least ten times. The chain links TRBV7-2 to TRBJ1-5, with TRBD1 as a possible D gene (6 bases). Trimming shortened V by 4 bases and J by 3 bases, and 13 bases separated the two germline ends. The CDR3 sequence is 15 residues long. CDR1 is SGHTA and CDR2 is FQGNSA in the germline V gene. The chain's CDR3 is CASSSWTEPNQPQHF. DNA for the CDR3: TGTGCCAGCAGCTCTTGGACAGAACCCAATCAGCCCCAGCATTTT.

Many counts were recorded for this clonotype. The chain has TRBV20-1 and TRBJ1-6; D remains unclear. V was pared by 2 bases and J by 4 bases, with 3 bases between. Looked up from germline, CDR1 is DFQATT and CDR2 is SNEGSKA (reference sequence). CDR3 length equals 12 residues. DNA for the CDR3: TGCAGTGCTAGACGGTATAATTCACCCCTCCACTTT. Residues: CSARRYNSPLHF.

This clonotype was seen a handful of times. CDR3 nucleotide sequence: TGTGCCATACGACAACGTAGCAATCAGCCCCAGCATTTT. It specifies CAIRQRSNQPQHF. The chain carries TRBV6-1 and TRBJ1-5; D gene ambiguous. This CDR3 is 13 amino acids long. Germline V CDR1 and CDR2: MNHNS, SASEGT. Deletions cut 10 bases from V and 0 bases from J, with 10 bases between.

The rearrangement links TRBV9 to TRBJ2-3; perhaps D is TRBD1 or TRBD2 (5 bases each). The CDR3 contains 15 residues. V lost 3 bases and J 0 bases, leaving 11 bases between the germline ends. CDR1 is SGDLS and CDR2 is YYNGEE in the germline V gene. As DNA, the CDR3 is TGTGCCAGCAGCGCGACCGGGACGAGCACAGATACGCAGTATTTT. This encodes CASSATGTSTDTQYF.

The V and J genes are TRBV20-1 and TRBJ2-7, with D perhaps matching TRBD2 (5 bases). This CDR3 comprises 14 residues. Trimming left V 0 bases short and J 1 base short, with 10 bases between. Germline V gives CDR1 DFQATT, CDR2 SNEGSKA (reference sequence). The CDR3 spells CSARDIEGSYEQYF. CDR3 DNA: TGCAGTGCTAGAGATATAGAGGGTTCCTACGAGCAGTACTTC.

This clonotype was counted at least ten times. V and J are TRBV27 and TRBJ1-5; D call uncertain. The CDR3 extends over 14 amino acids. The germline gives CDR1 MNHEY, CDR2 SMNVEV (reference sequence). The V gene lost 3 bases and the J gene lost 0 bases, with 6 bases spanning the gap. The CDR3 DNA follows: TGTGCCAGCAGTTTTGGAGATAGCAATCAGCCCCAGCATTTT. It codes for CASSFGDSNQPQHF.